Listed below are T cell receptor beta chains from one sample, sequenced in a study of control samples from healthy donors and cancer patients. Clones were read by immunoSEQ multiplex PCR, and TCRdb kept only the in-frame ones, dropping some. The sample has 100,000 to 150,000 clones, 70% to 90% seen once. The sequenced sample was blood. The receptors were sampled from a middle-aged man in good health. Both conserved end residues are trimmed from each CDR3.

v_call	j_call	cdr3_aa
TRBV7-9	TRBJ2-7	ASSFGTGAEEQY
TRBV6-1	TRBJ1-6	ASSEFFGTANSPLH
TRBV7-9	TRBJ2-7	ASSPPDNRVLPYEQY
TRBV5-4	TRBJ2-7	ASSFPGHPYEQY
TRBV5-1	TRBJ1-1	ASSSTGWTGNTEAF
TRBV29-1	TRBJ2-7	SVFGTAGYEQY
TRBV19	TRBJ2-5	ASSIWVDSNQY
TRBV6-6	TRBJ2-1	ASRRLDRNNEQF
TRBV29-1	TRBJ2-7	SVRDRGNEQY
TRBV29-1	TRBJ2-3	SVITTTGSTDTQY
TRBV5-4	TRBJ2-2	ASSFVRGTNAGELF
TRBV2	TRBJ1-2	ASSGVSEGHGYT
TRBV2	TRBJ1-3	ASDRAGNTIY
TRBV5-1	TRBJ1-1	ASSLVRGTEAF
TRBV11-1	TRBJ2-7	ASSVAGHEYEQY
TRBV5-1	TRBJ1-6	ASSFDPDSDSPLH
TRBV7-9	TRBJ2-3	ASSPWGGESDTQY
TRBV6-2/TRBV6-3	TRBJ2-7	ASSYSMAAAAYEQY
TRBV9	TRBJ2-1	ASSLGTSGGASYNEQF
TRBV19	TRBJ2-1	ASSRGGVSYNEQF
TRBV7-3	TRBJ1-1	ASSSGGGRGNTEAF
TRBV7-8	TRBJ2-7	ASSPSSYEQY
TRBV7-3	TRBJ2-1	ASSLRGGDDNEQF
TRBV7-3	TRBJ2-2	ASSSGTSGAAGELF
TRBV6-4	TRBJ2-1	ASSDTAGGRYNEQF
TRBV9	TRBJ2-3	ASSGGGGRGSTDTQY
TRBV5-1	TRBJ2-2	ASSLAPPGTGELF
TRBV3-1/TRBV3-2	TRBJ1-2	ASSQDGGRGYGYT